Following are 12 T cell receptor beta chains from one sample sequenced in a study of blood T cell repertoires in COVID-19. The protocol was immunoSEQ multiplex PCR, while the TCRdb copy is restricted to in-frame clones and leaves out a portion. The table includes 150,000 or so clones, about 85% detected once. What was sequenced was peripheral blood. The receptor source for this set is a woman in her 50s with COVID-19, enrolled during active disease.

This chain links TRBV28 with TRBJ1-6; tentative D call: TRBD1 (6 bases). Trimming pared 3 bases from V and 8 bases from J, leaving 14 bases between. Germline V gene lookup returns CDR1 MDHEN and CDR2 SYDVKM. This CDR3 is built from 15 residues. This CDR3 reads CASSLDGQLYSPLHF. The CDR3 DNA follows: TGTGCCAGCAGTTTGGACGGACAGCTTTATTCACCCCTCCACTTT.

The J gene is TRBJ2-7, the V gene TRBV7-2; TRBD1 matches at 9 bases. Germline assignment: CDR1 SGHTA and CDR2 FQGNSA. This CDR3 is built from 16 residues. Trimming removed 4 bases from V and 3 bases from J; junction bases left unmatched: 10. CDR3 in amino acids: CASSYNFVTGGYEQYF. The DNA for the CDR3 is TGTGCCAGCAGCTATAATTTCGTGACAGGGGGCTACGAGCAGTACTTC.

This clone has a handful of counts. V is TRBV2 and J is TRBJ1-4; TRBD1 agrees at 7 bases. This CDR3 contains 16 residues. Germline V lookup: CDR1 SNHLY, CDR2 FYNNEI. The V gene end was trimmed by 2 bases and the J gene end by 6 bases; junction bases not matched to a gene: 9. The chain's CDR3 is CASSELSWTGHEKLFF. For the CDR3, the DNA is TGTGCCAGCAGTGAACTAAGCTGGACAGGACATGAAAAACTGTTTTTT.

The chain couples TRBV5-5 to TRBJ2-2; D is possibly TRBD1 (5 bases). Deletions cut 4 bases from V and 3 bases from J, with 13 bases between. The CDR3 is 15 residues long. The V gene's germline CDR1 is SGHKS and CDR2 YYEKEE (reference sequence). The CDR3 region is CASSPEGAYTGELFF. The DNA of the CDR3 is TGTGCCAGCAGCCCGGAAGGGGCCTACACCGGGGAGCTGTTTTTT.

Here the CDR3 reads CASSIDGTPGTQYF. CDR3 coding DNA: TGTGCCAGTAGTATAGACGGCACCCCGGGGACCCAGTACTTC. The genes are TRBV19 and TRBJ2-5; D gene unclear. The CDR3 has 14 residues. Germline CDR1 and CDR2: LNHDA and SQIVND (reference sequence). Trimming pared 0 bases from V and 7 bases from J, leaving 12 bases between.

This chain joins TRBV6-6 and TRBJ2-3, with 9 bases fitting TRBD1. CDR1 MNHNY and CDR2 SVGAGI come from the germline V gene (reference sequence). The CDR3 is made up of 15 amino acids. The J segment lost 5 bases and the V segment lost 6 bases, leaving 9 bases of the junction unmatched. The CDR3: CASRAGQGLGDTQYF. The CDR3 bases are TGTGCCAGCAGGGCGGGACAGGGTTTAGGAGATACGCAGTATTTT.

This clone was seen more than once but under ten times. The rearrangement joins TRBV6-5 to TRBJ1-5; D is ambiguous. The germline V gene encodes CDR1 MNHEY and CDR2 SVGAGI. The CDR3 totals 13 residues. Trimming removed 8 bases from V and 3 bases from J, with 11 bases in between. The CDR3, as DNA: TGTGCCAGCGGCGGAGGAGCCAATCAGCCCCAGCATTTT. This codes for CASGGGANQPQHF.

V and J are TRBV5-1 and TRBJ1-1; 9 positions agree with TRBD1. Germline lookup yields CDR1 SGHRS and CDR2 YFSETQ. The CDR3 contains 16 residues. V dropped 0 bases and J dropped 3; count of bases not matched to a gene: 6. CDR3 nucleotide sequence: TGCGCCAGCAGCTTGGCACAGGGGGCGCGCGACACTGAAGCTTTCTTT. It is translated as CASSLAQGARDTEAFF.

The chain uses TRBV9 and TRBJ2-1, with a weak D call TRBD1 (5 bases). The CDR3 length is 17 residues. Trimming left V 0 bases short and J 4 bases short, with 17 bases between. The germline gives CDR1 SGDLS, CDR2 YYNGEE. CDR3 protein: CASSVVVGMTVYNEQFF. DNA for the CDR3: TGTGCCAGCAGCGTAGTAGTGGGGATGACAGTATACAATGAGCAGTTCTTC.

The chain couples TRBV6-5 to TRBJ1-5; unclear D gene. Trimming took off 2 bases at V and 5 bases at J, with 7 bases between the two ends. Germline V CDR1 and CDR2: MNHEY, SVGAGI. This CDR3 spans 13 amino acids. CDR3 in amino acids: CASSYRLYQPQHF. CDR3 coding DNA: TGTGCCAGCAGTTACCGTCTTTATCAGCCCCAGCATTTT.

The rearrangement links TRBV3-1 (or the pseudogene TRBV3-2) to TRBJ2-7; D possibly corresponds to TRBD1 (6 bases). Germline loops: CDR1 LGHDT, CDR2 YNNKEL (reference sequence). V lost 4 bases and J lost 4, with 8 bases in between. The CDR3 loop spans 12 amino acids. The CDR3 loop is CASSRGQYEQYF. The CDR3, as DNA: TGTGCCAGCAGCCGTGGACAGTACGAGCAGTACTTC.

The chain couples TRBV28 to TRBJ2-3; TRBD2 aligns across 9 bases. The CDR3 has 16 amino acids. With 4 bases clipped from V and 6 bases from J, the junction kept 11 bases outside the gene matches. Germline CDR1 MDHEN, CDR2 SYDVKM. This CDR3 reads CASSSLLRGGRDTQYF. CDR3 sequence (DNA): TGTGCCAGCAGTTCCCTTTTGCGGGGGGGCCGGGATACGCAGTATTTT.